This TCR beta chain was documented in a study of blood T cell repertoires in COVID-19. Turning to the study itself: COVID-19 samples collected from the United States, Italy and Spain covered acute and convalescent phases. From T cells, B-cell-depleted T cells, or PBMCs came the material, which was cDNA or gDNA.

Trimming removed 3 bases from V and 5 bases from J; junction bases left unmatched: 2. In germline, CDR1 is LNHNV, CDR2 YYDKDF (reference sequence). CDR3 length equals 13 residues. Only one count was recorded for this clone. Original data processing: Estimation of nucleated cell counts was performed using reference gene primer amplification. Repertoires were generated with immunoSEQ multiplex PCR, while TCRdb's copy carries only in-frame clones and drops some. That table furnishes V, J and clone size, whereas the DNA furnished D and trimming. The repertoire holds over 300,000 clones, with 90% as singletons.

This clonotype originated in a man between 18 and 35 years old with active or convalescent COVID-19. V usage is TRBV15 and J usage is TRBJ1-1; 8 nucleotides match TRBD1. The sample comprised peripheral blood. CDR3 region: CATSSDRGTEAFF. The CDR3 coding sequence is TGTGCCACCAGCAGCGACAGGGGAACTGAAGCTTTCTTT.